What follows are 13 T cell receptor beta chains derived from one specimen sequenced in a study of cytomegalovirus exposure and HLA in healthy donors. PCR involved 60 Vbeta and 13 Jbeta primers. Using immunoSEQ multiplex PCR, the repertoire was profiled, and TCRdb retains in-frame clones only, with some absent. The table has more than 95,000 clones, more than 65% seen once. The sample consisted of PBMCs. These receptors were collected from a woman between 40 and 50 years old in good health and CMV-seropositive.

The rearrangement uses TRBV18 and TRBJ2-1, with 12 bases lining up with TRBD2. The CDR3 covers 19 residues. In germline, CDR1 is KGHSH, CDR2 LQKENI. J was trimmed by 3 bases and V by 2 bases; bases with no gene match: 11. The CDR3 spells CASSPTWASGRADYNEQFF. The CDR3 DNA is TGTGCCAGCTCACCAACCTGGGCTAGCGGGAGGGCCGACTACAATGAGCAGTTCTTC.

The rearrangement links TRBV9 to TRBJ1-4; D not certain. The germline V and J ends were trimmed by 4 bases and 7 bases, with 14 bases remaining between them. Germline values: CDR1 SGDLS, CDR2 YYNGEE. CDR3 size: 14 residues. Here the CDR3 reads CASSPPGMAEKLFF. The DNA of the CDR3 is TGTGCCAGCAGCCCGCCGGGTATGGCTGAAAAACTGTTTTTT.

J is TRBJ2-7 and V is TRBV10-3; 10 bases map to TRBD2. Trimming removed 8 bases from V and 5 bases from J; junction bases left unmatched: 12. The germline V gene encodes CDR1 ENHRY and CDR2 SYGVKD. The CDR3 loop spans 15 amino acids. The CDR3 loop is CAIRASGRSSDEQYF. CDR3 DNA: TGTGCCATCCGGGCTAGCGGGAGATCATCGGACGAGCAGTACTTC.

The J gene is TRBJ2-3, the V gene TRBV29-1; TRBD2 matches at 13 bases. The germline gives CDR1 SQVTM, CDR2 ANQGSEA. V shed 4 bases and J 2 bases; nucleotides not matched to a gene: 3. The CDR3 runs 15 residues. CDR3 sequence: CSVVGLAGDTDTQYF. DNA of the CDR3: TGCAGCGTTGTCGGACTAGCGGGGGACACAGATACGCAGTATTTT.

The CDR3: CASSRPGIGADTQYF. The CDR3, as DNA: TGTGCCAGTAGTCGACCAGGGATCGGTGCAGATACGCAGTATTTT. The chain employs TRBV19 and TRBJ2-3; maybe TRBD1 (5 bases). V was pared by 5 bases and J by 4 bases, with 16 bases between. CDR1 is LNHDA and CDR2 is SQIVND in the germline V gene (reference sequence). This CDR3 has 15 amino acids.

The chain carries TRBV5-3 and TRBJ2-3; possible D gene TRBD2, 6 bases. TRBV5-3 counts as an open reading frame of uncertain function. Trimming removed 8 bases from V and 1 base from J, with 17 bases in between. The CDR3 has 15 residues. The CDR3 region has the DNA TGTGCCAGCTCGAGTGTCTGGAGGGGCACAGATACGCAGTATTTT. It is translated as CASSSVWRGTDTQYF.

The rearrangement uses TRBV10-3 and TRBJ1-2; possibly TRBD1 for D (5 bases). The CDR3 has 14 amino acids. Germline CDR1 is ENHRY and CDR2 is SYGVKD. Trimming stripped 2 bases from V and 4 bases from J, with 11 bases between. The CDR3 DNA is TGTGCCATCAGTGAGAGAGGTCAGGGCTATGGCTACACCTTC. Translated: CAISERGQGYGYTF.

V gene TRBV4-2 combines with J gene TRBJ1-5; TRBD1 matches 7 bases. The V and J ends lost 3 bases and 5 bases, in that order; junction bases with no gene match: 1. CDR3 size: 13 residues. CDR1 and CDR2 from the germline V gene are LGHNA and YNFKEQ. The CDR3 region is CASSHDRDQPQHF. The CDR3 DNA follows: TGTGCCAGCAGCCACGACAGGGATCAGCCCCAGCATTTT.

This chain connects TRBV28 to TRBJ2-2; TRBD2 agrees at 11 bases. The CDR3 is 17 amino acids. Germline CDR1 is MDHEN and CDR2 is SYDVKM. J was trimmed by 5 bases and V by 3 bases; bases with no gene match: 8. This CDR3 reads CASSFNELAGDTGELFF. As DNA, the CDR3 is TGTGCCAGCAGTTTTAATGAACTAGCGGGAGATACCGGGGAGCTGTTTTTT. Using reference TRBV28 and TRBJ2-2 for the parts outside the CDR3, the full variable domain is DVKVTQSSRYLVKRTGEKVFLECVQDMDHENMFWYRQDPGLGLRLIYFSYDVKMKEKGDIPEGYSVSREKKERFSLILESASTNQTSMYLCASSFNELAGDTGELFFGEGSRLTVL.

The rearrangement uses TRBV29-1 and TRBJ2-3, with 10 positions matching TRBD2. The CDR3 length is 16 residues. Germline V gives CDR1 SQVTM, CDR2 ANQGSEA. Trimming took 0 bases from V and 3 from J; bases not matched to a gene: 6. The CDR3 nucleotides read TGCAGCGTTGAAGACGAAGCGGGAGGGCCAACAGATACGCAGTATTTT. As protein: CSVEDEAGGPTDTQYF.

This sequence joins TRBV2 and TRBJ1-1; 9 positions agree with TRBD1. CDR3 length: 13 residues. Germline CDR1 SNHLY, CDR2 FYNNEI. V lost 6 bases to trimming and J lost 12 bases; unmatched junction nucleotides: 11. The CDR3 nucleotides read TGTGCCAGCAGGCGGGACAGGGACCAGGAGACTTTCTTT. This encodes CASRRDRDQETFF.

This clone was recorded a few times. The rearrangement joins TRBV15 to TRBJ2-1, with D perhaps matching TRBD1 (6 bases). V lost 0 bases, J lost 4 bases, and 13 bases lay in between. The CDR3 contains 16 residues. Germline CDR1 LNHNV, CDR2 YYDKDF (reference sequence). CDR3 sequence reads: CATSRDLGQRYNEQFF. CDR3 bases: TGTGCCACCAGCAGAGATCTAGGACAGAGATACAATGAGCAGTTCTTC. Looking up the rest from reference TRBV15 and TRBJ2-1 gives the full variable domain: DAMVIQNPRYQVTQFGKPVTLSCSQTLNHNVMYWYQQKSSQAPKLLFHYYDKDFNNEADTPDNFQSRRPNTSFCFLDIRSPGLGDTAMYLCATSRDLGQRYNEQFFGPGTRLTVL.

This clone was picked up a small number of times. This chain joins TRBV5-5 and TRBJ1-2; 11 nucleotides agree with TRBD1. Trimming at V came to 4 bases and at J to 6 bases, leaving 2 bases not matched to a gene. The V gene's germline CDR1 is SGHKS and CDR2 YYEKEE (reference sequence). The CDR3 consists of 13 residues. The CDR3 here is CASSEGQGDGYTF. The CDR3 region has the DNA TGTGCCAGCAGCGAGGGACAGGGGGATGGCTACACCTTC. The full variable domain, completed using reference TRBV5-5 and TRBJ1-2, is DAGVTQSPTHLIKTRGQQVTLRCSPISGHKSVSWYQQVLGQGPQFIFQYYEKEERGRGNFPDRFSARQFPNYSSELNVNALLLGDSALYLCASSEGQGDGYTFGSGTRLTVV.